The 6 T cell receptor beta chains reported below all come from one sample, sequenced in a study of cytomegalovirus exposure and HLA in healthy donors. The PCR ran on 60 Vbeta and 13 Jbeta primers. The protocol was immunoSEQ multiplex PCR, while the TCRdb copy is restricted to in-frame clones and leaves out a portion. The sample contains roughly 220,000 clones, roughly 70% of which appear only once. The source material was PBMCs. The receptors stem from a man aged 40-49 years in good health and CMV-seropositive.

This clone showed up just a few times. The chain carries TRBV5-1 and TRBJ2-7, with D perhaps TRBD1 (5 bases). The V and J ends lost 1 base and 3 bases respectively, with 8 bases between them. The CDR3 length is 13 residues. Germline V gene data show CDR1 as SGHRS and CDR2 as YFSETQ. The CDR3 sequence: CASSLTGIYEQYF. CDR3 coding DNA: TGCGCCAGCAGCTTGACAGGTATCTACGAGCAGTACTTC. Full variable domain (remainder filled in from reference TRBV5-1 and TRBJ2-7): KAGVTQTPRYLIKTRGQQVTLSCSPISGHRSVSWYQQTPGQGLQFLFEYFSETQRNKGNFPGRFSGRQFSNSRSEMNVSTLELGDSALYLCASSLTGIYEQYFGPGTRLTVT.

The V call is TRBV28, the J call TRBJ1-5; D may be TRBD1 (5 bases). V dropped 9 bases and J dropped 6 bases, with 12 bases sitting between them. CDR1 MDHEN and CDR2 SYDVKM come from the germline V gene. The CDR3 spans 12 residues. Here the CDR3 reads CASFQGGQPQHF. In DNA, the CDR3 is TGTGCCAGTTTTCAGGGCGGTCAGCCCCAGCATTTT.

CDR3 amino acids: CASSPFKTGMNTEAFF. As DNA, the CDR3 is TGTGCCAGCTCACCATTTAAGACAGGCATGAACACTGAAGCTTTCTTT. The gene calls are TRBV18 and TRBJ1-1, with TRBD1 as a possible D gene (6 bases). In germline, CDR1 is KGHSH, CDR2 LQKENI. Trimming stripped 2 bases from V and 0 bases from J, with 13 bases between. This CDR3 comprises 16 residues.

V is TRBV19 and J is TRBJ2-5; D is perhaps TRBD2 (6 bases). Trimming took 5 bases from V and 7 from J, leaving 17 bases between them. The germline CDR1 and CDR2 sequences are LNHDA and SQIVND (reference sequence). The CDR3 has 14 residues. CDR3 in DNA: TGTGCCAGTAGTCAGGGCGGGGCCCGTGGGACCCAGTACTTC. Its protein is CASSQGGARGTQYF.

The chain joins TRBV9 to TRBJ2-1; 8 bases map to TRBD2. The V segment lost 0 bases and the J segment 4 bases; nucleotides outside the gene matches: 3. CDR3 length: 15 residues. Germline lookup yields CDR1 SGDLS and CDR2 YYNGEE. CDR3 protein: CASSVGAGEYNEQFF. The CDR3 bases are TGTGCCAGCAGCGTAGGAGCGGGGGAGTACAATGAGCAGTTCTTC. The full variable domain, completed using reference TRBV9 and TRBJ2-1, is DSGVTQTPKHLITATGQRVTLRCSPRSGDLSVYWYQQSLDQGLQFLIQYYNGEERAKGNILERFSAQQFPDLHSELNLSSLELGDSALYFCASSVGAGEYNEQFFGPGTRLTVL.

This chain uses TRBV6-5 with TRBJ1-2, with D possibly being TRBD1 (5 bases). CDR1 MNHEY and CDR2 SVGAGI come from the germline V gene. V was trimmed by 2 bases and J by 5 bases, leaving 12 bases between them. The CDR3 runs to 14 residues. CDR3 DNA sequence: TGTGCCAGCAGTTACCGGGGGATCGGGTATGGCTACACCTTC. It is translated as CASSYRGIGYGYTF.